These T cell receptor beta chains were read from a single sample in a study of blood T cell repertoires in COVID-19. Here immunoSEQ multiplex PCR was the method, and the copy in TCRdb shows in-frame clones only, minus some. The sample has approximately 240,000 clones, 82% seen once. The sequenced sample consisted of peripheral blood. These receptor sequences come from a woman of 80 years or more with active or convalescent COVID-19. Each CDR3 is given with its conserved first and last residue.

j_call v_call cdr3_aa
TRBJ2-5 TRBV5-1 CASSLEASGSGETQYF
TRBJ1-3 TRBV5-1 CASSLQGSGNTIYF
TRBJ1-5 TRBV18 CASSSSSGGPQHF
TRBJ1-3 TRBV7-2 CASSSQGASGNTIYF
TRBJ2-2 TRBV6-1 CASSDQGQVVTGELFF
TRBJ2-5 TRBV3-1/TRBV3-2 CASSQGTSGQKETQYF
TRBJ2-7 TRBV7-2 CASRLSGGASYEQYF
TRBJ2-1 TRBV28 CASSPLMSSYNEQFF
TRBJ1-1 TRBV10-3 CAISGETGGVEAFF
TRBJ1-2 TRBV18 CASSPETANSNYGYTF
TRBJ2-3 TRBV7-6 CASSLATSGVSTDTQYF
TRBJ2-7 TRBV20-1 CSASLWTSGTGEQYF
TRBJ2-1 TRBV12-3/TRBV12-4 CASSNRENEQFF
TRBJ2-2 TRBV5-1 CASSLALLRGANTGELFF
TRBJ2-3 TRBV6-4 CASSPTSGSTDTQYF
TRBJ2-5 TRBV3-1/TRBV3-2 CASSQAPRRGLTTTRETQYF
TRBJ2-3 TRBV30 CAWSVGDDRATDTQYF
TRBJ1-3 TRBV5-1 CASSLGAGQGISGNTIYF
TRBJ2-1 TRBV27 CASSETGTSFNEQFF
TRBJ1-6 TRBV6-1 CASSEPGQGGNNSPLHF
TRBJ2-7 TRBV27 CASSQPGLAGGRSYEQYF
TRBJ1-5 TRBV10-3 CATQRDRVDQPQHF
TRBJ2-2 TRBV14 CASSQVLAANTGELFF
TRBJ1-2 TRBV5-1 CASSLEAGLGGYTF
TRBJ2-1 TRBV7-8 CASSARQGWGTRPFNEQFF
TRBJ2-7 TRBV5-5 CASISGGTSSYEQYF
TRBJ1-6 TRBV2 CATNQGVRSPLHF
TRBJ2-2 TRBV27 CASRAGGTGELFF
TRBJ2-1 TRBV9 CANSVQGNSYNEQFF
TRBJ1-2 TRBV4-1 CASSHYKGRQVFLGGYTF
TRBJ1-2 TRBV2 CASRDQDRRAGYTF
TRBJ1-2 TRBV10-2 CASSEARGISGYTF
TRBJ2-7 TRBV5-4 CASSLAIGGTGISEQYF
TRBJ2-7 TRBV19 CASSIRAGGPYEQYF
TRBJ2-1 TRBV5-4 CASSLPIGQGPSYNEQFF
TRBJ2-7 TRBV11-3 CASSLSGDTYEQYF
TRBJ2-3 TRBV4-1 CASSQMGLAGGTDTQYF
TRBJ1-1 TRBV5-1 CASSMSGTGNTEAFF
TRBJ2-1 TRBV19 CASSIGPEIGDNEQFF
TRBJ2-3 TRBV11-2 CASSLSWASGRTDTQYF